This is a list of T cell receptor beta chains from one sample in a study of cytomegalovirus exposure and HLA in healthy donors. Profiling relied on immunoSEQ multiplex PCR, and the TCRdb table lists in-frame clones only, not all of them. The data show 55,000 to 65,000 clones, 83% seen once. Specimen: PBMCs. These receptors were taken from a human donor in good health. Each CDR3 is given with its conserved first and last residue. Each record gives: D gene, J gene, V gene, clone size, CDR3 DNA, CDR3 protein. The D gene is left open where the match is weak. Clone size is given for some rows only: seen once, a few or many times, or a class if the clone is expanded.

D gene: .; J gene: TRBJ1-3; V gene: TRBV6-1; clone size: few; CDR3 DNA: TGTGCCGTCTCTCGGACAGAGAGAAACACCATATATTTT; CDR3 protein: CAVSRTERNTIYF
D gene: .; J gene: TRBJ2-5; V gene: TRBV4-2; clone size: .; CDR3 DNA: TGTGCCAGCAGCCAACGCTCGATTGCTCAGGGGGAGACCCAGTACTTC; CDR3 protein: CASSQRSIAQGETQYF
D gene: .; J gene: TRBJ2-3; V gene: TRBV4-1; clone size: .; CDR3 DNA: TGCGCCAGCAGCCAAGTTATCGCCGCGGTACAGGGCGACGCAGATACGCAGTATTTT; CDR3 protein: CASSQVIAAVQGDADTQYF
D gene: TRBD2; J gene: TRBJ2-7; V gene: TRBV28; clone size: .; CDR3 DNA: TGTGCCAGCAGTACCGGGACTAGCGGGAGGGGTAGAGACGAGCAGTACTTC; CDR3 protein: CASSTGTSGRGRDEQYF
D gene: .; J gene: TRBJ1-1; V gene: TRBV15; clone size: .; CDR3 DNA: TGTGCCACCAGGAAGTCCGGGACACTCAACACTGAAGCTTTCTTT; CDR3 protein: CATRKSGTLNTEAFF
D gene: .; J gene: TRBJ2-7; V gene: TRBV7-8; clone size: .; CDR3 DNA: TGTGCCAGCAGCACCCAGGGATACTACGAGCAGTACTTC; CDR3 protein: CASSTQGYYEQYF
D gene: TRBD2; J gene: TRBJ2-1; V gene: TRBV7-2; clone size: few; CDR3 DNA: TGTGCCAGCAGCTTGGGAGCGGGGCAAGAGCAGTTCTTC; CDR3 protein: CASSLGAGQEQFF
D gene: .; J gene: TRBJ2-3; V gene: TRBV28; clone size: .; CDR3 DNA: TGTGCCAGCAGTCCGACAGGTAGGACAGATACGCAGTATTTT; CDR3 protein: CASSPTGRTDTQYF
D gene: TRBD2; J gene: TRBJ2-5; V gene: TRBV9; clone size: .; CDR3 DNA: TGTGCCAGCAGCCTCGGACTAGCGGGGGGCCAAGAGACCCAGTACTTC; CDR3 protein: CASSLGLAGGQETQYF
D gene: .; J gene: TRBJ1-1; V gene: TRBV29-1; clone size: few; CDR3 DNA: TGCAGCGTCCTAGGACAGCCGAACACTGAAGCTTTCTTT; CDR3 protein: CSVLGQPNTEAFF
D gene: TRBD2; J gene: TRBJ2-7; V gene: TRBV5-6; clone size: once; CDR3 DNA: TGTGCCAGCAGTCCAGACAGTAATGCGGGAGGCCCCTCCTACGAGCAGTACTTC; CDR3 protein: CASSPDSNAGGPSYEQYF
D gene: .; J gene: TRBJ2-7; V gene: TRBV5-4; clone size: .; CDR3 DNA: TGTGCCAGCAGCTTGGGGGCCGGTATGGGCTACGAGCAGTACTTC; CDR3 protein: CASSLGAGMGYEQYF
D gene: .; J gene: TRBJ2-1; V gene: TRBV27; clone size: .; CDR3 DNA: TGTGCCAGCAGTTTAGAAGGGGGGGCCTGGAATGAGCAGTTCTTC; CDR3 protein: CASSLEGGAWNEQFF
D gene: .; J gene: TRBJ1-4; V gene: TRBV9; clone size: .; CDR3 DNA: TGTGCCAGCAGCGTAGCCGGCAACTATAATGAAAAACTGTTTTTT; CDR3 protein: CASSVAGNYNEKLFF
D gene: TRBD2; J gene: TRBJ2-1; V gene: TRBV5-1; clone size: .; CDR3 DNA: TGCGCCAGCAGCTTACAGGCCGGGACTAGCGGTTTCTACAATGAGCAGTTCTTC; CDR3 protein: CASSLQAGTSGFYNEQFF
D gene: TRBD2; J gene: TRBJ2-3; V gene: TRBV9; clone size: .; CDR3 DNA: TGTGCCAGCAGCCCCCGACTAGCGGGGAGCACAGATACGCAGTATTTT; CDR3 protein: CASSPRLAGSTDTQYF
D gene: TRBD2; J gene: TRBJ2-3; V gene: TRBV15; clone size: .; CDR3 DNA: TGTGCCACCAGCAGAGATCCGGGACTAGCAGGTGATACGCAGTATTTT; CDR3 protein: CATSRDPGLAGDTQYF
D gene: TRBD2; J gene: TRBJ2-7; V gene: TRBV6-1; clone size: medium-sized; CDR3 DNA: TGTGCCAGTGCACCGGGACTAGCGGGAGCCTACGAGCAGTACTTC; CDR3 protein: CASAPGLAGAYEQYF
D gene: .; J gene: TRBJ2-3; V gene: TRBV5-1; clone size: .; CDR3 DNA: TGCGCCAGCAGCTTGATAGGGGTCAGAAGCACAGATACGCAGTATTTT; CDR3 protein: CASSLIGVRSTDTQYF
D gene: .; J gene: TRBJ2-1; V gene: TRBV7-8; clone size: .; CDR3 DNA: TGTGCCAGCAGCTTAATGGGACTGGAGTCGTTCTTC; CDR3 protein: CASSLMGLESFF
D gene: TRBD2; J gene: TRBJ2-7; V gene: TRBV28; clone size: .; CDR3 DNA: TGTGCCAGCAGCCTGGAAGGGACTAGCGGAGGTTACTACGAGCAGTACTTC; CDR3 protein: CASSLEGTSGGYYEQYF
D gene: TRBD2; J gene: TRBJ2-1; V gene: TRBV7-9; clone size: .; CDR3 DNA: TGTGCCAGCAGCTTATCGGGAGGGAGAGCGGTTGAGCAGTTCTTC; CDR3 protein: CASSLSGGRAVEQFF
D gene: .; J gene: TRBJ2-1; V gene: TRBV7-6; clone size: .; CDR3 DNA: TGTGCCAGCAGCACGGCGGCCTCCTACAATGAGCAGTTCTTC; CDR3 protein: CASSTAASYNEQFF
D gene: .; J gene: TRBJ1-6; V gene: TRBV2; clone size: once; CDR3 DNA: TGTGCCAGCAGCCAGACAGGAGATGATCTCTTTAATTCACCCCTCCACTTT; CDR3 protein: CASSQTGDDLFNSPLHF
D gene: TRBD1; J gene: TRBJ2-5; V gene: TRBV27; clone size: .; CDR3 DNA: TGTGCCAGCGCACTATCGCCTCCCGGGACAGGGCACCAAGAGACCCAGTACTTC; CDR3 protein: CASALSPPGTGHQETQYF
D gene: TRBD1; J gene: TRBJ2-5; V gene: TRBV19; clone size: .; CDR3 DNA: TGTGCCAGTAGTATGGTCGGGACAGCCAACCAAGAGACCCAGTACTTC; CDR3 protein: CASSMVGTANQETQYF
D gene: .; J gene: TRBJ2-7; V gene: TRBV13; clone size: once; CDR3 DNA: TGTGCCAGCAGCCTGGGACTCGGCTACGAGCAGTACTTC; CDR3 protein: CASSLGLGYEQYF
D gene: TRBD2; J gene: TRBJ2-3; V gene: TRBV9; clone size: .; CDR3 DNA: TGTGCCAGCAGCGTAGGGGGAGGACTAGCGGTCACAGATACGCAGTATTTT; CDR3 protein: CASSVGGGLAVTDTQYF
D gene: TRBD2; J gene: TRBJ2-5; V gene: TRBV5-1; clone size: .; CDR3 DNA: TGCGCCAGCAGCTACGGGGGGTTCCAAGAGACCCAGTACTTC; CDR3 protein: CASSYGGFQETQYF
D gene: .; J gene: TRBJ1-1; V gene: TRBV28; clone size: .; CDR3 DNA: TGTGCCAGCAGTTTTTATTCGGGGGAGGAAAACACTGAAGCTTTCTTT; CDR3 protein: CASSFYSGEENTEAFF
D gene: .; J gene: TRBJ2-2; V gene: TRBV9; clone size: .; CDR3 DNA: TGTGCCAGCAGCGCGCAATTACAGCCCCTCGGGGAGCTGTTTTTT; CDR3 protein: CASSAQLQPLGELFF